A single sample gave rise to the 29 T cell receptor beta chains below, sequenced in a study of CD8+ T cells in alopecia areata (dated by TCRdb to between 2018 and 2020). The time point label corresponds to: more than three weeks on oral tofacitinib. The treatment or condition label for this specimen denotes: oral pan-JAK inhibitor, 5-10 mg twice daily. Receptor amplification or capture employed the immunoSEQ multiplex PCR assay. RNA was extracted from all samples and reverse transcribed into cDNA as template for TCR sequencing. Entries here come from immuneACCESS through TCRdb and include only in-frame sequences with V and J called. Some clones fail to appear in such tables; in the studies checked, an unresolved V gene covers under half of the shortfall, and the cause of the remainder is unknown. The table for this sample lists around 200,000 clones; less than 65% of them were counted only once. The ten largest clones add up to roughly 4.2% of the sample.

This specimen was CD4+ T cells sorted from blood, taken at week 4, from a patient treated with tofacitinib. Source of these receptors: a human donor with alopecia areata.

The gene calls are TRBV6-1 and TRBJ1-6, with a weak D call TRBD1 (6 bases). The ends were cut back, 8 bases at V and 8 bases at J, with 10 bases in the middle. Germline V CDR1 and CDR2: MNHNS, SASEGT. The CDR3 runs 12 residues. CDR3 bases: TGTGCCAGCGGACAGATGTATTCACCCCTCCACTTT. This sequence encodes CASGQMYSPLHF.

This chain connects TRBV2 to TRBJ1-2; D remains ambiguous. From germline, CDR1 is SNHLY and CDR2 FYNNEI. There are 13 residues in the CDR3. The V end lost 0 bases, the J end lost 8 bases, and 10 bases lay between the germline ends. CDR3 residues: CASSEALRWGYTF. In DNA, the CDR3 is TGTGCCAGCAGTGAAGCGCTTCGATGGGGCTACACCTTC.

The CDR3 bases are TGTGCCTGGAGTGTAGCGGCTCCCTTCACAGATACGCAGTATTTT. This codes for CAWSVAAPFTDTQYF. The gene calls are TRBV30 and TRBJ2-3; the D gene is possibly TRBD2 (5 bases). Trimming took 0 bases from V and 2 from J, leaving 12 bases between them. The germline gives CDR1 GTSNPN, CDR2 SVGIG (reference sequence). The CDR3 has 15 amino acids.

The chain is built from TRBV11-3 and TRBJ1-2; D call uncertain. In germline, CDR1 is SGHNT, CDR2 YENEEA. V dropped 5 bases and J dropped 13 bases, with 17 bases sitting between them. The CDR3 length is 12 residues. This chain's CDR3 is CASSKDDAVRTF. In nucleotides, the CDR3 is TGTGCCAGCAGCAAAGACGACGCGGTCCGCACCTTC.

This clone is a singleton in its sample. The chain couples TRBV4-1 to TRBJ1-6; 7 positions match TRBD1. Germline lookup yields CDR1 MGHRA and CDR2 YSYEKL. CDR3 size: 15 residues. With 0 bases clipped from V and 7 bases from J, the junction kept 3 bases outside the gene matches. The CDR3 nucleotides are TGCGCCAGCAGCCAAGAGGGGACAGTAAATTCACCCCTCCACTTT. This sequence encodes CASSQEGTVNSPLHF.

This clone was counted a few times. The chain links TRBV18 to TRBJ2-7, with D possibly TRBD1 on 6 matching bases. The CDR3 is 13 amino acids. Trimming removed 4 bases at V and 3 bases at J, with 10 bases between. Germline V gene lookup returns CDR1 KGHSH and CDR2 LQKENI. The CDR3 DNA reads as TGTGCCAGCTCACGCACAGGGTACTACGAGCAGTACTTC. It yields the protein CASSRTGYYEQYF.

V gene TRBV4-1 combines with J gene TRBJ2-7; D may be TRBD1 or TRBD2 (5 bases each). CDR1 is MGHRA, CDR2 YSYEKL, per germline. The CDR3 runs to 15 residues. V lost 4 bases and J lost 6, with 19 bases in between. The CDR3 spells CASSPTPGRRGEQYF. DNA for the CDR3: TGCGCCAGCAGCCCGACGCCGGGACGCCGCGGCGAGCAGTACTTC.

The rearrangement uses TRBV30 and TRBJ1-1, with D possibly being TRBD1 (5 bases). The germline V and J ends were trimmed by 5 bases and 4 bases, with 14 bases remaining between them. The CDR3 is 13 amino acids. Germline CDR1 is GTSNPN and CDR2 is SVGIG (reference sequence). CDR3 loop: CAWGNLGGTEAFF. CDR3 nucleotide sequence: TGTGCCTGGGGCAACCTTGGGGGCACTGAAGCTTTCTTT.

V and J are TRBV13 and TRBJ2-6; D not certain. With 5 bases removed from V and 0 bases from J, the gap between germline ends came to 14 bases. CDR3 length: 17 amino acids. Germline assignment: CDR1 PRHDT and CDR2 FYEKMQ (reference sequence). CDR3 amino acids: CASSRTDRASGANVLTF. The CDR3 nucleotides are TGTGCCAGCAGCCGAACGGACCGGGCCTCTGGGGCCAACGTCCTGACTTTC. The complete variable domain, with remaining parts taken from reference TRBV13 and TRBJ2-6, reads AAGVIQSPRHLIKEKRETATLKCYPIPRHDTVYWYQQGPGQDPQFLISFYEKMQSDKGSIPDRFSAQQFSDYHSELNMSSLELGDSALYFCASSRTDRASGANVLTFGAGSRLTVL.

The chain is built from TRBV10-3 and TRBJ2-7; weak D call: TRBD1 (6 bases). The CDR3 has 14 amino acids. Germline V CDR1 and CDR2: ENHRY, SYGVKD. V was shortened by 6 bases and J by 1 base, with 13 bases between the two germline ends. CDR3 sequence (DNA): TGTGCCATCAGCCAGGGGATGGGATCCTACGAGCAGTACTTC. Translated: CAISQGMGSYEQYF.

This clone was counted a few times. Other DNA sequences of this sample code for an identical CDR3. V is TRBV18 and J is TRBJ2-3, with D perhaps TRBD2 (6 bases). The V end was cut by 2 bases, the J end by 6 bases, with 9 bases between. The CDR3 loop spans 13 amino acids. Germline V gene lookup returns CDR1 KGHSH and CDR2 LQKENI. CDR3 nucleotide sequence: TGTGCCAGCTCACCAACAAGCGGGGATACGCAGTATTTT. This codes for CASSPTSGDTQYF.

This clone was detected a few times. The chain is built from TRBV5-1 and TRBJ2-5, with D possibly matching TRBD2 (5 bases). Trimming left V 0 bases short and J 5 bases short, with 14 bases between. This CDR3 spans 15 amino acids. The germline V gene encodes CDR1 SGHRS and CDR2 YFSETQ. In nucleotides, the CDR3 is TGCGCCAGCAGCTTGGGGGTCATCGGCGGGGAGACCCAGTACTTC. Translated: CASSLGVIGGETQYF.

This clone turned up a few times. J is TRBJ2-5 and V is TRBV6-5; D possibly corresponds to TRBD2 (5 bases). The CDR3 covers 14 residues. The germline CDR1 and CDR2 sequences are MNHEY and SVGAGI. Trimming took 0 bases from V and 4 from J, leaving 9 bases between them. DNA for the CDR3: TGTGCCAGCAGTTACTCGGCGGGCCCAGAGACCCAGTACTTC. Protein: CASSYSAGPETQYF.

The V gene is TRBV30, the J gene TRBJ2-2; D is uncertain. Germline CDR1 GTSNPN, CDR2 SVGIG (reference sequence). The CDR3 is 12 residues long. The germline V and J ends were trimmed by 5 bases and 3 bases, with 7 bases remaining between them. The CDR3 protein is CAWSLYTGELFF. CDR3 nucleotide sequence: TGTGCCTGGTCGTTGTACACCGGGGAGCTGTTTTTT.

The chain couples TRBV7-9 to TRBJ2-3, with TRBD2 matching over 11 bases. The CDR3 length is 15 residues. Germline V lookup: CDR1 SEHNR, CDR2 FQNEAQ (reference sequence). Trimming cost V 6 bases and J 10 bases; bases outside gene matches: 12. The CDR3 sequence is CASSQSTGTSGPQYF. In DNA form, the CDR3 reads TGTGCCAGCAGTCAATCGACCGGGACTAGCGGCCCGCAGTATTTT.

This rearrangement joins TRBV7-9 to TRBJ2-5, with TRBD2 matching over 13 bases. After removal of 5 bases from V and 0 bases from J, the junction contained 9 bases not matched to a gene. The CDR3 is 18 residues long. Germline V gene lookup returns CDR1 SEHNR and CDR2 FQNEAQ (reference sequence). Here the CDR3 reads CASSPPLGLAGYQETQYF. CDR3 nucleotide sequence: TGTGCCAGCAGCCCACCCCTGGGACTAGCGGGGTACCAAGAGACCCAGTACTTC.

For this clone: Distinct nucleotide sequences in the sample also encode this CDR3. V gene TRBV29-1 combines with J gene TRBJ2-3; TRBD1 aligns across 7 bases. CDR1 and CDR2 (germline): SQVTM, ANQGSEA. CDR3 size: 13 residues. J lost 4 bases, V lost 2 bases, and 3 bases had no gene match. Here the CDR3 reads CSVEKQGADTQYF. DNA of the CDR3: TGCAGCGTTGAAAAGCAGGGGGCAGATACGCAGTATTTT.

The gene calls are TRBV2 and TRBJ2-2; TRBD1 agrees at 9 bases. With V trimmed by 5 bases and J by 5 bases, 9 bases remained unmatched. The length of the CDR3 is 16 residues. Germline V gives CDR1 SNHLY, CDR2 FYNNEI. The CDR3 loop reads CASSSTGGAGTGELFF. The CDR3, as DNA: TGTGCCAGCAGTTCAACAGGGGGCGCGGGGACCGGGGAGCTGTTTTTT.

The V call is TRBV9, the J call TRBJ2-5, with TRBD1 matching over 9 bases. The CDR3 consists of 16 residues. Germline trimming cut 2 bases from V and 4 bases from J; bases unmatched to any gene: 9. Germline V CDR1 and CDR2: SGDLS, YYNGEE. CDR3 sequence (DNA): TGTGCCAGCAGCGTTTCGGGACAGGGCCAGCGAGAGACCCAGTACTTC. Amino acid sequence: CASSVSGQGQRETQYF.

This clone was seen only once. V usage is TRBV11-2 and J usage is TRBJ1-6; D is ambiguous. This CDR3 region has 13 residues. The germline V gene encodes CDR1 SGHAT and CDR2 FQNNGV. Between the trimmed V and J ends, which lost 2 bases and 9 bases, there was a span of 8 bases. Written as DNA, the CDR3 is TGTGCCAGCAGCTTACATGGTAGTTCACCCCTCCACTTT. It encodes CASSLHGSSPLHF.

On this clone itself: In the same sample, other DNA sequences code for this CDR3. The chain carries TRBV5-1 and TRBJ1-1; D gene unclear. The CDR3 runs to 13 residues. Germline assignment: CDR1 SGHRS and CDR2 YFSETQ. Trimming stripped 2 bases from V and 0 bases from J, with 5 bases between. CDR3 residues: CASSLGMNTEAFF. The CDR3 DNA follows: TGCGCCAGCAGCTTAGGGATGAACACTGAAGCTTTCTTT.

The genes are TRBV27 and TRBJ2-7; 9 bases align to TRBD1. The CDR3 is 14 amino acids. CDR1 and CDR2 from the germline V gene are MNHEY and SMNVEV (reference sequence). V gave up 4 bases and J gave up 5 bases; unmatched junction bases: 6. The chain's CDR3 is CASSSGQGVHEQYF. The CDR3 DNA is TGTGCCAGCAGTTCGGGACAGGGTGTCCACGAGCAGTACTTC.

This chain joins TRBV18 and TRBJ2-7, with D perhaps matching TRBD2 (6 bases). V gave up 0 bases and J gave up 1 base, with 7 bases separating them. The CDR3 extends over 14 amino acids. CDR1 is KGHSH, CDR2 LQKENI, per germline. CDR3 sequence reads: CASSPPGRSYEQYF. The CDR3 DNA is TGTGCCAGCTCACCACCGGGGAGGTCCTACGAGCAGTACTTC.

The table lists this clone with a few counts. The rearrangement uses TRBV9 and TRBJ1-2, with no clear D. CDR3 length: 16 residues. The V end lost 0 bases, the J end lost 0 bases, and 12 bases lay between the germline ends. Germline CDR1 and CDR2: SGDLS and YYNGEE. CDR3 bases: TGTGCCAGCAGCGTAGAATTCCCGTTAGCTAACTATGGCTACACCTTC. It translates to CASSVEFPLANYGYTF. Full variable domain (remainder filled in from reference TRBV9 and TRBJ1-2): DSGVTQTPKHLITATGQRVTLRCSPRSGDLSVYWYQQSLDQGLQFLIQYYNGEERAKGNILERFSAQQFPDLHSELNLSSLELGDSALYFCASSVEFPLANYGYTFGSGTRLTVV.

The V gene is TRBV6-6, the J gene TRBJ2-7; TRBD1 is a possible D gene (6 bases). The CDR3 extends over 14 amino acids. CDR1 and CDR2 from the germline V gene are MNHNY and SVGAGI (reference sequence). The germline V and J ends were trimmed by 6 bases and 2 bases, with 14 bases remaining between them. The CDR3 DNA reads TGTGCCAGCAGACTTGGGGGCGGAACCTACGAGCAGTACTTC. Residues: CASRLGGGTYEQYF.

The V and J genes are TRBV4-2 and TRBJ2-5; 9 nucleotides align to TRBD1. Germline assignment: CDR1 LGHNA and CDR2 YNFKEQ. This CDR3 is 15 amino acids long. V shed 3 bases, J shed 5 bases, and the junction held 7 bases outside the gene matches. CDR3 residues: CASSHTQGAQETQYF. The CDR3 coding sequence is TGTGCCAGCAGCCACACACAGGGGGCTCAGGAGACCCAGTACTTC.

This chain joins TRBV10-3 and TRBJ1-2; no definite D call. Germline CDR1 ENHRY, CDR2 SYGVKD. Between the trimmed V and J ends, which lost 6 bases and 6 bases, there was a span of 14 bases. This CDR3 region has 13 residues. CDR3 bases: TGTGCCATCAGGGAGGAGGCTTCTGATGGCTACACCTTC. As protein: CAIREEASDGYTF.

The gene calls are TRBV2 and TRBJ1-1; D remains unclear. CDR3 length equals 11 residues. Deletions cut 10 bases from V and 5 bases from J, with 11 bases between. CDR1 and CDR2 (germline): SNHLY, FYNNEI. CDR3: CANKRETEAFF. CDR3 bases: TGTGCCAATAAACGTGAGACTGAAGCTTTCTTT.

The chain joins TRBV28 to TRBJ2-7; no clear D. This CDR3 has 11 residues. Germline loops: CDR1 MDHEN, CDR2 SYDVKM. Trimming removed 6 bases from V and 9 bases from J, with 12 bases in between. Written as DNA, the CDR3 is TGTGCCAGCAGCACGGGTAGGGCGCAGTACTTC. Its translation: CASSTGRAQYF.